These 18 T cell receptor beta chains were sequenced from one sample in a study of cytomegalovirus exposure and HLA in healthy donors. The PCR contained 60 Vbeta and 13 Jbeta primers. The assay was immunoSEQ multiplex PCR, and TCRdb's table has in-frame clones only and misses some. The table lists 90,000 to 130,000 clones, around three quarters of them singletons. Input material: PBMCs. The receptors here all came from a young woman in good health and CMV-seropositive.

The chain has TRBV28 and TRBJ2-4; a weak D match, TRBD2 (6 bases). The V gene's germline CDR1 is MDHEN and CDR2 SYDVKM. The CDR3 contains 15 residues. Trimming pared 3 bases from V and 5 bases from J, leaving 14 bases between. For the CDR3, the DNA is TGTGCCAGCAGTTTGCTTGGAGGGCCCCAAAACATTCAGTACTTC. This sequence encodes CASSLLGGPQNIQYF.

The V call is TRBV7-2, the J call TRBJ2-5; maybe TRBD2 (5 bases). The J call may be incorrect, as the DNA end agrees better with TRBJ2-7. CDR1 and CDR2 (germline): SGHTA, FQGNSA. The CDR3 is made up of 14 amino acids. As DNA, the CDR3 is TGTGCCAGCAGCTTAGAAGGGAGTTTTTACGAGCAGTACTTC. This encodes CASSLEGSFYEQYF.

This clone was seen only a few times. The CDR3 region is CASSHRGKFAEAFF. In DNA, the CDR3 is TGTGCCAGCAGTCACAGGGGGAAGTTCGCTGAAGCTTTCTTT. The J gene is TRBJ1-1, the V gene TRBV6-1, with 8 nucleotides matching TRBD1. J lost 6 bases, V lost 5 bases, and 8 bases had no gene match. The CDR3 spans 14 residues. Germline V lookup: CDR1 MNHNS, CDR2 SASEGT.

The chain employs TRBV5-8 and TRBJ2-7; 11 positions agree with TRBD1. Germline CDR1 reads SGHTS; CDR2 reads YDEGEE. Trimming cost V 1 base and J 4 bases; bases outside gene matches: 4. The CDR3 has 15 residues. In nucleotides, the CDR3 is TGTGCCAGCAGCTTGAGGGGACAGGGGGGTTACGAGCAGTACTTC. Encoded protein: CASSLRGQGGYEQYF. Full variable domain (missing parts from reference TRBV5-8 and TRBJ2-7): EAGVTQSPTHLIKTRGQQATLRCSPISGHTSVYWYQQALGLGLQFLLWYDEGEERNRGNFPPRFSGRQFPNYSSELNVNALELEDSALYLCASSLRGQGGYEQYFGPGTRLTVT.

This rearrangement joins TRBV5-4 to TRBJ2-5; D is perhaps TRBD2 (6 bases). This CDR3 has 15 residues. Trimming took 4 bases from V and 1 from J, leaving 14 bases between them. Germline CDR1 and CDR2: SGHNT and YYREEE (reference sequence). CDR3 loop: CASSPDWRGQETQYF. Written as DNA, the CDR3 is TGTGCCAGCAGCCCGGACTGGCGGGGCCAAGAGACCCAGTACTTC.

V gene TRBV10-3 combines with J gene TRBJ2-7; 10 bases line up with TRBD1. Looked up from germline, CDR1 is ENHRY and CDR2 is SYGVKD. With V trimmed by 2 bases and J by 2 bases, 3 bases remained unmatched. The CDR3 length is 15 residues. Here the CDR3 reads CAISEGTGEAYEQYF. The DNA of the CDR3 is TGTGCCATCAGTGAGGGGACAGGGGAGGCCTACGAGCAGTACTTC.

This clone appeared once. The V and J genes are TRBV5-4 and TRBJ1-2, with D unclear. The CDR3 is made up of 16 amino acids. Germline values: CDR1 SGHNT, CDR2 YYREEE (reference sequence). The ends were cut back, 3 bases at V and 4 bases at J, with 19 bases in the middle. In DNA, the CDR3 is TGTGCCAGCAGCTCCGGAGCGGGGTCGGTGGGCTATGGCTACACCTTC. Protein: CASSSGAGSVGYGYTF.

The V call is TRBV28, the J call TRBJ1-4; a possible D gene is TRBD1 (5 bases). CDR3 length: 16 amino acids. The germline gives CDR1 MDHEN, CDR2 SYDVKM. Trimming stripped 1 base from V and 4 bases from J, with 13 bases between. In nucleotides, the CDR3 is TGTGCCAGCAGTTTATCACCGACAGCTCTTAATGAAAAACTGTTTTTT. It codes for CASSLSPTALNEKLFF.

The rearrangement links TRBV5-3 to TRBJ1-1; 7 bases align to TRBD1. TRBV5-3 qualifies as an ORF whose function is uncertain. The CDR3 spans 16 residues. V was pared by 1 base and J by 5 bases, with 11 bases of the junction left unmatched. Written as DNA, the CDR3 is TGTGCCAGAAGCTTGAGCGCCACAGGGGTGTGGACTGAAGCTTTCTTT. Residues: CARSLSATGVWTEAFF.

V and J are TRBV5-4 and TRBJ2-3, with D tentatively TRBD1 (5 bases). With 1 base removed from V and 1 base from J, the gap between germline ends came to 10 bases. The germline V gene has CDR1 SGHNT and CDR2 YYREEE (reference sequence). This CDR3 is built from 15 residues. The DNA for the CDR3 is TGTGCCAGCAGCTTGACAGGTACCCGCACAGATACGCAGTATTTT. Translated, it gives CASSLTGTRTDTQYF.

The chain carries TRBV6-5 and TRBJ2-3, with a possible D match to TRBD2 (5 bases). V was cut by 2 bases and J by 2 bases, with 14 bases left in between. This CDR3 has 16 residues. The germline gives CDR1 MNHEY, CDR2 SVGAGI. CDR3 DNA: TGTGCCAGCAGTTACCCCTTCGGCGGGTCCACAGATACGCAGTATTTT. This encodes CASSYPFGGSTDTQYF.

The rearrangement joins TRBV4-2 to TRBJ1-4; 7 bases match TRBD1. Trimming cost V 4 bases and J 5 bases; bases outside gene matches: 7. CDR1 is LGHNA, CDR2 YNFKEQ, per germline. This CDR3 has 15 residues. CDR3 loop: CASSLPGTENEKLFF. CDR3 coding DNA: TGTGCCAGCAGCCTCCCCGGGACAGAAAATGAAAAACTGTTTTTT.

CDR3 region: CASSLQGYYEQYF. In DNA, the CDR3 is TGTGCCAGCAGCCTCCAGGGTTATTACGAGCAGTACTTC. The chain recombines TRBV7-6 with TRBJ2-7; possibly TRBD1 for D (5 bases). The CDR3 is 13 amino acids. Germline V gene lookup returns CDR1 SGHVS and CDR2 FNYEAQ. With 5 bases removed from V and 4 bases from J, the gap between germline ends came to 12 bases.

This clone was seen a single time. The chain recombines TRBV30 with TRBJ2-3, with a tentative D call TRBD2 (6 bases). CDR3 length equals 14 residues. V lost 0 bases, J lost 0 bases, and 7 bases lay in between. CDR1 and CDR2 (germline): GTSNPN, SVGIG (reference sequence). For the CDR3, the DNA is TGTGCCTGGAGTGTAGGGAGGAGCACAGATACGCAGTATTTT. Protein sequence: CAWSVGRSTDTQYF.

The rearrangement joins TRBV5-1 to TRBJ2-5; no firm D call. The CDR3 sequence is 14 residues long. V lost 0 bases and J lost 3, with 9 bases in between. Per germline, CDR1 SGHRS and CDR2 YFSETQ. The chain's CDR3 is CASSLGLVEETQYF. The CDR3 nucleotides read TGCGCCAGCAGCTTGGGGCTAGTGGAAGAGACCCAGTACTTC.

The chain is built from TRBV9 and TRBJ2-6; 7 nucleotides match TRBD1. The ends lost 4 bases at V and 1 base at J; junction bases unmatched: 8. The germline CDR1 and CDR2 sequences are SGDLS and YYNGEE. The CDR3 totals 17 residues. The CDR3 spells CASSLRQGDSGANVLTF. The CDR3 DNA follows: TGTGCCAGCAGCCTTCGACAGGGAGATTCTGGGGCCAACGTCCTGACTTTC.

This clone was seen a handful of times. V usage is TRBV6-6 and J usage is TRBJ1-3; D unclear. This CDR3 comprises 16 residues. The ends were cut back, 2 bases at V and 0 bases at J, with 11 bases in the middle. CDR1 MNHNY and CDR2 SVGAGI come from the germline V gene (reference sequence). This CDR3 reads CASSYAITYSGNTIYF. DNA of the CDR3: TGTGCCAGCAGTTACGCCATAACTTACTCTGGAAACACCATATATTTT.

The genes are TRBV18 and TRBJ1-5; perhaps TRBD1 as D (6 bases). The V gene's germline CDR1 is KGHSH and CDR2 LQKENI. This CDR3 has 13 amino acids. Trimming cost V 6 bases and J 7 bases, with 13 bases left between them. The CDR3 nucleotides are TGTGCCAGCTCTGAGGGGGGGTTCCAGCCCCAGCATTTT. Protein sequence: CASSEGGFQPQHF.